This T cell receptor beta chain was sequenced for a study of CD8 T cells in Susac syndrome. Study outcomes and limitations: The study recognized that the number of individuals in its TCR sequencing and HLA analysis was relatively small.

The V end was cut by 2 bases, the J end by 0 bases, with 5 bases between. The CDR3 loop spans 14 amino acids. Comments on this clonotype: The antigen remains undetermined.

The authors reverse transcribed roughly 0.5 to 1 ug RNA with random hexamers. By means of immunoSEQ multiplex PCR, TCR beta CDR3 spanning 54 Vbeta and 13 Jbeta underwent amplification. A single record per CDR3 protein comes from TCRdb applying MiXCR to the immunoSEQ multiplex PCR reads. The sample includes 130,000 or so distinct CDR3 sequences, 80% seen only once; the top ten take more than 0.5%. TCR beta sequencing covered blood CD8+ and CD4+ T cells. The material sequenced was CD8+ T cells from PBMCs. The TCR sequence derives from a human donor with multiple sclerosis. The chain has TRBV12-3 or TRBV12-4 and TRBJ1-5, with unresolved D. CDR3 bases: TGTGCCAGCAGTTTACGCTATAGCAATCAGCCCCAGCATTTT. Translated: CASSLRYSNQPQHF.